Sequencing of this T cell receptor (beta chain) was carried out in a study of graft-versus-host responses after intestinal transplantation. CDR3 length equals 14 residues. J was trimmed by 3 bases and V by 4 bases; bases with no gene match: 5. In germline, CDR1 is MGHRA, CDR2 YSYEKL. Details on this clone: The antigen remains unidentified.

Findings of the study overall: HvG clone declines early post-transplant were associated with peak circulating GvH levels. Marrow from the recipient contained GvH clones, some of which had appeared first in ileum or blood.

This table comes from immunoSEQ multiplex PCR, and its TCRdb copy is limited to in-frame clones, with some not included. The sample comprises some 96,000 clones, around nine tenths of which are singletons, and about 16% rests with the top ten. The input for sequencing was PBMCs, taken roughly 68 weeks after intestinal transplant. The V gene is TRBV4-1, the J gene TRBJ2-7; TRBD1 agrees at 8 bases. The sequence derives from a human patient who received an intestinal transplant, so some T cells may come from the graft donor. CDR3 protein: CASSLQTGGYEQYF. CDR3 in DNA: TGCGCCAGCAGCCTTCAAACAGGGGGCTACGAGCAGTACTTC.